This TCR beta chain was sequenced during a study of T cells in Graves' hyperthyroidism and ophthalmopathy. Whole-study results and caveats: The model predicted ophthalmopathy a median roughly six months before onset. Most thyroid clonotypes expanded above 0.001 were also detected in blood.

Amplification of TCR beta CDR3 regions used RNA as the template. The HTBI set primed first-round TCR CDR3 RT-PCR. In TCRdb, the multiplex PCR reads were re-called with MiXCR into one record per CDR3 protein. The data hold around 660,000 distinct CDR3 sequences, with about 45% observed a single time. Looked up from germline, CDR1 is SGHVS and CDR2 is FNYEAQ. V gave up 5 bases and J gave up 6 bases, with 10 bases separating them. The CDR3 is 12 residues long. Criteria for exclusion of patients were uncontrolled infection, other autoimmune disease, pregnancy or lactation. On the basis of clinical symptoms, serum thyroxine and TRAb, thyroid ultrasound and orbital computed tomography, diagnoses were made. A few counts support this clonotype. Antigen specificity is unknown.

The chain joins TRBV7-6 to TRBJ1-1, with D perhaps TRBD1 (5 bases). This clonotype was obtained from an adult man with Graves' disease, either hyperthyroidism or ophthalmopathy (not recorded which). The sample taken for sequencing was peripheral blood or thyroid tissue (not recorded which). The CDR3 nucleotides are TGTGCCAGCAGCCCCGGACAATCTGAAGCTTTCTTT. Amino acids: CASSPGQSEAFF.